This is a list of T cell receptor beta chains from one sample in a study of blood T cell repertoires in COVID-19. Measured with immunoSEQ multiplex PCR; TCRdb has only the in-frame clones, and not every one. In the table there are about 240,000 clones, around 86% of which are singletons. Sequencing was carried out using peripheral blood. These receptor sequences come from an older woman with active or convalescent COVID-19. Each CDR3 is given with its conserved first and last residue. Each record gives: V gene, D gene, J gene, clone size, CDR3 DNA, CDR3 protein. D genes are given only for firm matches. Some rows mark clone size as missing; the rest say once, few, many or name a class of expanded clone.

>TRBV5-1|.|TRBJ1-6|few
TGCGCCAGCAGCCGCCAAAGTACAGGGTCCTATAATTCACCCCTCCACTTT
CASSRQSTGSYNSPLHF
>TRBV5-1|.|TRBJ1-5|.
TGCGCCAGCAGCTTGTCTTCAGGGTCAGGTCAGCCCCAGCATTTT
CASSLSSGSGQPQHF
>TRBV30|.|TRBJ2-3|.
TGTGCCTGGACCCAGGGCGGCGCAGATACGCAGTATTTT
CAWTQGGADTQYF
>TRBV19|.|TRBJ1-2|few
TGTGCCAGTAGTATAGCCTTCGGGGGAGGCTATGGCTACACCTTC
CASSIAFGGGYGYTF
>TRBV6-5|.|TRBJ2-7|.
TGTGCCAGCAGTTATGGCCAAACCTACGAGCAGTACTTC
CASSYGQTYEQYF
>TRBV19|TRBD1|TRBJ2-5|.
TGTGCCAGTAGTATAGAGGCAGGGGGCCGGGAGACCCAGTACTTC
CASSIEAGGRETQYF
>TRBV7-9|.|TRBJ2-2|.
TGTGCCAGCAGCATCGCTCAGGGCAGGGTGAACACCGGGGAGCTGTTTTTT
CASSIAQGRVNTGELFF
>TRBV5-1|.|TRBJ2-3|.
TGCGCCAGCAGCTTGATGGGGGCCCCAGATACGCAGTATTTT
CASSLMGAPDTQYF
>TRBV27|.|TRBJ1-5|.
TGTGCCAGCAGTTTATACCCCCCGGACTATAGCAATCAGCCCCAGCATTTT
CASSLYPPDYSNQPQHF
>TRBV6-5|.|TRBJ1-4|few
TGTGCCAGCACCTGGACGGGAGGGGAAAAACTGTTTTTT
CASTWTGGEKLFF
>TRBV18|.|TRBJ2-3|.
TGTGCCAGCTCCCGTCGACAGGAAGGGGCAGATACGCAGTATTTT
CASSRRQEGADTQYF
>TRBV4-1|.|TRBJ1-6|.
TGCGCCAGCAGCCCAATTCCCGGAGCGTCCTATAATTCACCCCTCCACTTT
CASSPIPGASYNSPLHF
>TRBV3-1/TRBV3-2|.|TRBJ2-4|.
TGTGCCAGCAGCCCACTCGGGAACATTCAGTACTTC
CASSPLGNIQYF
>TRBV7-8|TRBD2|TRBJ2-1|.
TGTGCCAGCACCGCCCCGGGACTAGTGTTCGGTGAGCAGTTCTTC
CASTAPGLVFGEQFF
>TRBV18|.|TRBJ1-1|once
TGTGCCAGCTCACCATTAAAGGCGGGCTCTGAAGCTTTCTTT
CASSPLKAGSEAFF
>TRBV18|.|TRBJ1-3|.
TGTGCCAGCTCACCGGACAGACTCTCTGGAAACACCATATATTTT
CASSPDRLSGNTIYF
>TRBV27|TRBD1|TRBJ1-4|.
TGTGCCAGCAGTTGGGACAGGGGACATGAAAAACTGTTTTTT
CASSWDRGHEKLFF
>TRBV12-5|TRBD2|TRBJ2-5|.
TGTGCTAGTGGCCCAGACGGCGCGGGGGGGCTTGAGACCCAGTACTTC
CASGPDGAGGLETQYF
>TRBV5-1|TRBD1|TRBJ2-3|.
TGCGCCAGCAGCAGATCCGGGACAGGGGCAGTGGATACGCAGTATTTT
CASSRSGTGAVDTQYF
>TRBV29-1|TRBD1|TRBJ1-1|few
TGCAGCGTTGAAGGACAGGGGGCGACTGAAGCTTTCTTT
CSVEGQGATEAFF